The 7 T cell receptor beta chains listed next were all sequenced from one sample in a study of T cell responses to AZD1222 COVID-19 vaccine. Sequencing was performed with immunoSEQ multiplex PCR; in TCRdb, only in-frame clones are kept and a portion is missing. The sample includes 150,000 to 200,000 clones, 85% to 90% of them seen just once. Here the sequenced sample was peripheral blood, taken 28 days after the second AZD1222 dose. The source is an adult who received the AZD1222 COVID-19 vaccine.

The V call is TRBV6-2 or TRBV6-3, the J call TRBJ1-1, with 7 bases that match TRBD1. CDR1 and CDR2 (germline): MNHEY, SVGEGT. The CDR3 is 16 residues long. The trim removed 2 bases at V and 0 bases at J, leaving 6 bases unmatched. The CDR3 DNA reads as TGTGCCAGCAGTTACCCGGGACAGAGGATGAACACTGAAGCTTTCTTT. This codes for CASSYPGQRMNTEAFF.

The chain couples TRBV2 to TRBJ1-5, with D maybe TRBD1 (6 bases). This CDR3 has 16 amino acids. Trimming took 2 bases from V and 0 from J, leaving 11 bases between them. Per germline, CDR1 SNHLY and CDR2 FYNNEI. CDR3 sequence: CASSELGQNSNQPQHF. The DNA for the CDR3 is TGTGCCAGCAGTGAATTGGGACAAAATAGCAATCAGCCCCAGCATTTT.

The chain has TRBV3-1 (or the pseudogene TRBV3-2) and TRBJ1-2; D ambiguous. V was trimmed by 10 bases and J by 4 bases, leaving 13 bases between them. Per the germline V gene, CDR1 is LGHDT and CDR2 is YNNKEL (reference sequence). The length of the CDR3 is 12 residues. The CDR3 DNA reads as TGTGCCACCTCGACTGCTCTCTATGGCTACACCTTC. Encoded protein: CATSTALYGYTF.

The gene calls are TRBV13 and TRBJ1-6, with a tentative D call TRBD1 (5 bases). Germline V gives CDR1 PRHDT, CDR2 FYEKMQ (reference sequence). There are 15 residues in the CDR3. The V gene lost 5 bases and the J gene lost 2 bases, with 10 bases spanning the gap. CDR3 bases: TGTGCCAGCAGCCCCGGGACGGCCTATAATTCACCCCTCCACTTT. The encoded protein is CASSPGTAYNSPLHF.

This clone was found once. The V call is TRBV24-1, the J call TRBJ2-3, with D possibly TRBD2 on 6 matching bases. V lost 4 bases, J lost 5 bases, and 21 bases lay in between. Germline lookup yields CDR1 KGHDR and CDR2 SFDVKD. CDR3 length: 17 amino acids. The CDR3 loop reads CATSDQGPEGGRDTQYF. CDR3 nucleotide sequence: TGTGCCACCAGTGACCAAGGACCAGAAGGAGGGCGAGATACGCAGTATTTT.

The chain uses TRBV9 and TRBJ2-7; weak D call: TRBD2 (6 bases). In germline, CDR1 is SGDLS, CDR2 YYNGEE. CDR3 length: 15 residues. Between the trimmed V and J ends, which lost 0 bases and 0 bases, there was a span of 10 bases. DNA for the CDR3: TGTGCCAGCAGCGTAGAGGGACTCAACTCCTACGAGCAGTACTTC. Amino acids: CASSVEGLNSYEQYF.

The chain joins TRBV5-4 to TRBJ2-3; TRBD2 matches at 14 bases. V shed 0 bases, J shed 4 bases, and the junction held 4 bases outside the gene matches. Germline CDR1 reads SGHNT; CDR2 reads YYREEE (reference sequence). This CDR3 is built from 17 residues. In DNA form, the CDR3 reads TGTGCCAGCAGCTTGGGACTAGCGGGAGGGGATGCAGATACGCAGTATTTT. The encoded protein is CASSLGLAGGDADTQYF.